The present TCR beta chain was sequenced within a study of shared T cell receptors in the human thymus. The method was immunoSEQ multiplex PCR; TCRdb's version includes in-frame clones alone and lacks a portion of them. The data contain hundreds of thousands of clones, 75% to 80% of them seen just once; the ten biggest clones take up roughly 0.013%. These sequences were also reported in another study, on human thymus T cells. This second study says: Corrective heart surgery yielded the resections from which the thymus tissue came.

This receptor was obtained from a boy in the first two years of life with a congenital heart defect. Specimen: thymocytes.

The CDR3 spells CASSPRLEQETQYF. Written as DNA, the CDR3 is TGTGCCAGCAGCCCTCGTCTAGAACAAGAGACCCAGTACTTC. The rearrangement joins TRBV9 to TRBJ2-5; no reliable D call. Germline V gene data show CDR1 as SGDLS and CDR2 as YYNGEE. V was clipped by 4 bases and J by 2 bases, with 12 bases between them. The CDR3 is 14 residues long.